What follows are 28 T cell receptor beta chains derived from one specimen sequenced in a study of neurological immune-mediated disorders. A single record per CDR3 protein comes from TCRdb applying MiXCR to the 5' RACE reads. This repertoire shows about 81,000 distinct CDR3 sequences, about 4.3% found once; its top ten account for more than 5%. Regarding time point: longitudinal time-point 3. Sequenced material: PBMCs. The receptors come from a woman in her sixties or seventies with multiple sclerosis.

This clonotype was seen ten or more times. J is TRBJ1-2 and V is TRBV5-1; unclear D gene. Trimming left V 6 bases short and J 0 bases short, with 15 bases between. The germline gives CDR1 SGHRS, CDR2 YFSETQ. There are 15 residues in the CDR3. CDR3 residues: CASNLGQPANYGYTF. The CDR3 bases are TGCGCCAGCAATCTGGGCCAGCCAGCTAACTATGGCTACACCTTC.

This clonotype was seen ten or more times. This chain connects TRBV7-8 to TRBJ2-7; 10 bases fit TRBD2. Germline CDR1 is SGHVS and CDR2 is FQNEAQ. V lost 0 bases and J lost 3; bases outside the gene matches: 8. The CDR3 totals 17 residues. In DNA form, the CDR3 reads TGTGCCAGCAGCTTAGCCACTAGCGGGGCGGCATTCTACGAGCAGTACTTC. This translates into CASSLATSGAAFYEQYF.

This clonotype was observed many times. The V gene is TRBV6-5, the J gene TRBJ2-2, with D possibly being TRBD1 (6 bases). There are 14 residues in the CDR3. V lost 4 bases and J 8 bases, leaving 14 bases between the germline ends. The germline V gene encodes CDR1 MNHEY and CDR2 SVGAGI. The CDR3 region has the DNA TGTGCCAGCAGTTTGGGGAACAGGGCAGGGGAGCTGTTTTTT. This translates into CASSLGNRAGELFF.

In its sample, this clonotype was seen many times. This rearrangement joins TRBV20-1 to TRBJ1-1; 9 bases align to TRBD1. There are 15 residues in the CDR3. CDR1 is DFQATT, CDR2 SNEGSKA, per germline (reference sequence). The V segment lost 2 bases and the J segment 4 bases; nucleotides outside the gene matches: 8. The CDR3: CSARPGTGIVTEAFF. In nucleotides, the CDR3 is TGCAGTGCTAGACCCGGGACAGGGATAGTCACTGAAGCTTTCTTT.

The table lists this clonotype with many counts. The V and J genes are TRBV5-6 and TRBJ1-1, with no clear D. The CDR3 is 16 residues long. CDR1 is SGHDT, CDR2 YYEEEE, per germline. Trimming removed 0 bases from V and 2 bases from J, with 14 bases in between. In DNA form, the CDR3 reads TGTGCCAGCAGCTTGGTTGCCTTGTCGGGAAACACTGAAGCTTTCTTT. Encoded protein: CASSLVALSGNTEAFF. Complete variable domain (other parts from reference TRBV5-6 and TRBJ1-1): DAGVTQSPTHLIKTRGQQVTLRCSPKSGHDTVSWYQQALGQGPQFIFQYYEEEERQRGNFPDRFSGHQFPNYSSELNVNALLLGDSALYLCASSLVALSGNTEAFFGQGTRLTVV.

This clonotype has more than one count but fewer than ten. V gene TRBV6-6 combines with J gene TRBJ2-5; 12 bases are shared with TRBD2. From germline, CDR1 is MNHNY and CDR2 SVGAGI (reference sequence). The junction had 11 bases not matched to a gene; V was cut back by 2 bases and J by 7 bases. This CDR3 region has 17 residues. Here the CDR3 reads CASSYDSLAGGLRTQYF. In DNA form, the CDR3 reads TGTGCCAGCAGTTACGATTCGCTAGCGGGGGGGTTGAGGACCCAGTACTTC.

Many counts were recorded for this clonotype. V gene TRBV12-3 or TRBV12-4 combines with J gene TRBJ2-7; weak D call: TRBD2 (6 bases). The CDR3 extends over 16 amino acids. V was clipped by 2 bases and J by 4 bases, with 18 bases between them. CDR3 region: CASSLRAAGLGYEQYF. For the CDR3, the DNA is TGTGCCAGCAGTTTAAGGGCGGCGGGGTTAGGGTACGAGCAGTACTTC.

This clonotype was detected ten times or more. The CDR3 nucleotides read TGTGCCAGCAGCTCGCCAGGGGAAGAGACCCAGTACTTC. Amino acid sequence: CASSSPGEETQYF. The chain recombines TRBV7-2 with TRBJ2-5, with a tentative D call TRBD1 (6 bases). Trimming cost V 4 bases and J 3 bases, with 9 bases left between them. CDR3 size: 13 residues. The V gene's germline CDR1 is SGHTA and CDR2 FQGNSA.

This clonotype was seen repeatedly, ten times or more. The CDR3 DNA follows: TGTGCCAGCTCACCAGGACAGCACTCCTACGAGCAGTACTTC. Translated, it gives CASSPGQHSYEQYF. The V and J genes are TRBV18 and TRBJ2-7; TRBD1 might be the D (6 bases). CDR3 length: 14 amino acids. Germline V gene lookup returns CDR1 KGHSH and CDR2 LQKENI. Trimming pared 2 bases from V and 0 bases from J, leaving 8 bases between.

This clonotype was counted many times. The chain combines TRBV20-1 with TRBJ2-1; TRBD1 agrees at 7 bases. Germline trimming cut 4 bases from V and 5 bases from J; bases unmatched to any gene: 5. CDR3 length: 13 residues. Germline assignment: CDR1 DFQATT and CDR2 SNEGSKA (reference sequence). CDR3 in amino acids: CSAILDRNNEQFF. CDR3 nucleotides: TGCAGTGCTATTTTGGACAGGAACAATGAGCAGTTCTTC.

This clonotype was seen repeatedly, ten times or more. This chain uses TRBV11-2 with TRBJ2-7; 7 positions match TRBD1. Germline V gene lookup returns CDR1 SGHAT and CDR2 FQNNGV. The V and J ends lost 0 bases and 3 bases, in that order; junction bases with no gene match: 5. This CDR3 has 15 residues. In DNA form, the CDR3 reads TGTGCCAGCAGCTTAGATAGGGCAGGGGGCTACGAGCAGTACTTC. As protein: CASSLDRAGGYEQYF.

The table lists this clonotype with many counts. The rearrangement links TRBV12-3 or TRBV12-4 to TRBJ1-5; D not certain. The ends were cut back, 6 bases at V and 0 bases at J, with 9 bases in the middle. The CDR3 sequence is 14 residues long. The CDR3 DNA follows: TGTGCCAGCAGCTTATCGTTTAGCAATCAGCCCCAGCATTTT. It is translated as CASSLSFSNQPQHF.

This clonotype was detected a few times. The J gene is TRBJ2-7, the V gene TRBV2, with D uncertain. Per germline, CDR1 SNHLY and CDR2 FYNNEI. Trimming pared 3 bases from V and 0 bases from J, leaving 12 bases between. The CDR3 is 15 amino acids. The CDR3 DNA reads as TGTGCCAGCAGTGACTTCTCGACGAACTCCTACGAGCAGTACTTC. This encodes CASSDFSTNSYEQYF.

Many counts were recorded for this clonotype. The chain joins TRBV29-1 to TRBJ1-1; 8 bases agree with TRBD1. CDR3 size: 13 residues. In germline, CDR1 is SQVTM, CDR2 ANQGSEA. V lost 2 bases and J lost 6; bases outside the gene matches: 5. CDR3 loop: CSVEPGQVPEAFF. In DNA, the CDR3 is TGCAGCGTTGAACCGGGACAGGTGCCTGAAGCTTTCTTT. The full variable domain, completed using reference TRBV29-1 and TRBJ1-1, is SAVISQKPSRDICQRGTSLTIQCQVDSQVTMMFWYRQQPGQSLTLIATANQGSEATYESGFVIDKFPISRPNLTFSTLTVSNMSPEDSSIYLCSVEPGQVPEAFFGQGTRLTVV.

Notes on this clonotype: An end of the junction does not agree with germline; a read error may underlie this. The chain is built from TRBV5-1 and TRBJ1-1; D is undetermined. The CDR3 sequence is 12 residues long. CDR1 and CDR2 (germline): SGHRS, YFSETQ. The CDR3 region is CASSLDLPPEAF. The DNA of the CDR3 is TGCGCCAGCAGCTTGGACCTTCCTCCTGAAGCTTTT.

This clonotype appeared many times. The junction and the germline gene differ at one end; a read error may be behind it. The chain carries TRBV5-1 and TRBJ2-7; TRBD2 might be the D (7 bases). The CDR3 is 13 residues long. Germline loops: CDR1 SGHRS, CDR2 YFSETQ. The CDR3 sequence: CASSSGGAGATIF. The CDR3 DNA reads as TGCGCCAGCAGCTCGGGGGGCGCTGGGGCAACCATCTTC.

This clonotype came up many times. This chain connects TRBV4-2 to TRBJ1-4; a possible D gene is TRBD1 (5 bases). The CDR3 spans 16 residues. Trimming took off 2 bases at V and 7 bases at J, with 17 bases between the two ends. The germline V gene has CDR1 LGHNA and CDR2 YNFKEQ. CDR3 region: CASSQKGTGDVEKLFF. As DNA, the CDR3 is TGTGCCAGCAGCCAAAAAGGGACGGGGGACGTTGAAAAACTGTTTTTT.

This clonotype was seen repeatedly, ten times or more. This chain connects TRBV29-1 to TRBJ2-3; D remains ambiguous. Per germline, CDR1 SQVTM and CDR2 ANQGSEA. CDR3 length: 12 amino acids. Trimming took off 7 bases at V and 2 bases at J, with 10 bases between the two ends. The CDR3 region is CSAVWTTDTQYF. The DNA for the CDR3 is TGCAGCGCCGTCTGGACCACAGATACGCAGTATTTT.

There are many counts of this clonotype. The CDR3 loop is CSARDFQMSSYNEQFF. DNA of the CDR3: TGCAGTGCTAGAGATTTTCAAATGAGCTCCTACAATGAGCAGTTCTTC. The chain couples TRBV20-1 to TRBJ2-1; D is unresolved. The germline V and J ends were trimmed by 0 bases and 0 bases, with 12 bases remaining between them. The CDR3 has 16 amino acids. CDR1 is DFQATT and CDR2 is SNEGSKA in the germline V gene (reference sequence).

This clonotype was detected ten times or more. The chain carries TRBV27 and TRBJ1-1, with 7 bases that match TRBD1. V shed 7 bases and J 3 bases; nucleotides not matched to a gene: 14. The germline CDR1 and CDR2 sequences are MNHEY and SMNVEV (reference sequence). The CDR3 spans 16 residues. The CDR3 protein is CASTQLGQPMDTEAFF. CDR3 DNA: TGTGCCAGCACCCAGTTGGGACAGCCGATGGACACTGAAGCTTTCTTT.

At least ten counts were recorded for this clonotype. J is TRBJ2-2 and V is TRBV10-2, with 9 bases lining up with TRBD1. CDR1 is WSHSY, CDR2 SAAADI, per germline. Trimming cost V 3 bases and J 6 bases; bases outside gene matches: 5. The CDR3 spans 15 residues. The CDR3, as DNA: TGCGCCAGCAGTGAAAACAGGGGGCTGGCCGGGGAGCTGTTTTTT. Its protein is CASSENRGLAGELFF.

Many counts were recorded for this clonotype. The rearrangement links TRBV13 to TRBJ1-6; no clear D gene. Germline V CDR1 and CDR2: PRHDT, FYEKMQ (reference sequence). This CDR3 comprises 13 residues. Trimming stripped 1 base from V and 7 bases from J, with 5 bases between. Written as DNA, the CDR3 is TGTGCCAGCAGCTTAGAAGCGAATTCACCCCTCCACTTT. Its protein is CASSLEANSPLHF.

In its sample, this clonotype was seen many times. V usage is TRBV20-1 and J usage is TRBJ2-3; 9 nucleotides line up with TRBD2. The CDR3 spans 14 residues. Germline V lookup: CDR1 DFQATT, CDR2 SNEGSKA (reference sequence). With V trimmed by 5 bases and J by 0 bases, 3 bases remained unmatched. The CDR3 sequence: CSALAGTSTDTQYF. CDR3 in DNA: TGCAGTGCTCTAGCGGGGACTAGCACAGATACGCAGTATTTT.

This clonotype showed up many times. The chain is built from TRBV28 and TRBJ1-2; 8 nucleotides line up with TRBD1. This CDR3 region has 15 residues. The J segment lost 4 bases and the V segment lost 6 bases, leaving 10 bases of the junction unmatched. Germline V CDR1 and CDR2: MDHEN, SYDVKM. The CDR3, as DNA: TGTGCCAGCAGACCTATCCGACAGGGGAGCTATGGCTACACCTTC. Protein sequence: CASRPIRQGSYGYTF.

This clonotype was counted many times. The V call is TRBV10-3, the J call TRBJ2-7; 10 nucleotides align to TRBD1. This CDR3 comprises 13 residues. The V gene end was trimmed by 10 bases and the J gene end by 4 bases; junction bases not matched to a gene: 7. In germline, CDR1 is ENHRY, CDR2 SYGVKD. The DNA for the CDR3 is TGTGCCACCCAGACAGGGGGCGGTTACGAGCAGTACTTC. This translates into CATQTGGGYEQYF.

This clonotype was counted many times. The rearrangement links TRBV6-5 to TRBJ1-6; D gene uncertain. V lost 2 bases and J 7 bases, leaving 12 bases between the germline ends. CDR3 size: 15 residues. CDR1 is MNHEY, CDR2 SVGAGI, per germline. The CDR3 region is CASSYGDRMNSPLHF. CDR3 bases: TGTGCCAGCAGTTACGGGGATCGCATGAATTCACCCCTCCACTTT.

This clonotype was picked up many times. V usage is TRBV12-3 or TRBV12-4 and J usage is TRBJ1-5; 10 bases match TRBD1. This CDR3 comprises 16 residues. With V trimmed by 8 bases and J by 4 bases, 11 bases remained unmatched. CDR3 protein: CASGSGQGVKNQPQHF. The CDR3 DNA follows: TGTGCCAGCGGGTCAGGACAGGGGGTTAAAAATCAGCCCCAGCATTTT.

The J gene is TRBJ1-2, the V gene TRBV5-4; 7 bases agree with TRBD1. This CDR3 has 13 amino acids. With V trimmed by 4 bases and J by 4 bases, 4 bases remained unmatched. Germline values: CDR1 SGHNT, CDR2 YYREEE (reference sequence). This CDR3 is CASSAGTAYGYTF. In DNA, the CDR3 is TGTGCCAGCAGCGCCGGGACAGCCTATGGCTACACCTTC.